The next 22 T cell receptor beta chains were all read from a single sample in a study of blood T cell repertoires in COVID-19. Using immunoSEQ multiplex PCR, the repertoire was profiled, and TCRdb retains in-frame clones only, with some absent. The table includes 200,000 to 250,000 clones, under 85% detected once. Input material: PBMCs or T cells enriched from blood (not recorded which). These receptors originate from a man in his 60s who had recovered from COVID-19.

The CDR3, as DNA: TGTGCCAGCAACATACAGGGGGCTGGCGGGGAGCTGTTTTTT. It yields the protein CASNIQGAGGELFF. V usage is TRBV5-8 and J usage is TRBJ2-2, with 9 bases fitting TRBD1. V dropped 6 bases and J dropped 7; count of bases not matched to a gene: 7. This CDR3 contains 14 residues. The germline V gene encodes CDR1 SGHTS and CDR2 YDEGEE.

The rearrangement uses TRBV5-4 and TRBJ1-1; D perhaps matches TRBD1 (6 bases). The CDR3 contains 16 residues. Germline V CDR1 and CDR2: SGHNT, YYREEE (reference sequence). Trimming removed 0 bases from V and 2 bases from J, with 14 bases in between. CDR3 sequence: CASSLDRAVVNTEAFF. In DNA, the CDR3 is TGTGCCAGCAGCTTGGACAGGGCAGTGGTTAACACTGAAGCTTTCTTT.

The V and J genes are TRBV7-9 and TRBJ2-5, with 7 bases matching TRBD1. J gave up 5 bases and V 2 bases, and 8 bases lay outside the gene matches. The CDR3 is 15 residues long. The germline CDR1 and CDR2 sequences are SEHNR and FQNEAQ (reference sequence). The CDR3 sequence is CASSLRTLRGETQYF. The DNA for the CDR3 is TGTGCCAGCAGCTTACGTACCCTCAGGGGGGAGACCCAGTACTTC.

This clone has a handful of counts. The chain carries TRBV4-2 and TRBJ2-2; D unresolved. V lost 0 bases to trimming and J lost 5 bases, with 13 bases between them. The CDR3 covers 16 residues. CDR1 is LGHNA, CDR2 YNFKEQ, per germline. The CDR3 protein is CASSQDASSVTGELFF. The CDR3, as DNA: TGTGCCAGCAGCCAAGATGCCTCCTCGGTTACCGGGGAGCTGTTTTTT.

The chain recombines TRBV6-5 with TRBJ2-5; a weak D match, TRBD2 (5 bases). Germline assignment: CDR1 MNHEY and CDR2 SVGAGI. V lost 5 bases, J lost 0 bases, and 10 bases lay in between. The CDR3 loop spans 14 amino acids. The CDR3: CASSRGLYQETQYF. DNA for the CDR3: TGTGCCAGCAGTCGAGGACTGTACCAAGAGACCCAGTACTTC.

The chain carries TRBV19 and TRBJ1-1; 12 bases are shared with TRBD1. Germline CDR1 LNHDA, CDR2 SQIVND (reference sequence). The CDR3 is 18 residues long. Unmatched junction bases numbered 13, after V lost 4 bases and J lost 4 bases. The CDR3 spells CASSTLRDRGLERTEAFF. DNA of the CDR3: TGTGCCAGTAGTACTCTCCGGGACAGGGGGCTCGAGCGCACTGAAGCTTTCTTT. The full variable domain, completed using reference TRBV19 and TRBJ1-1, is DGGITQSPKYLFRKEGQNVTLSCEQNLNHDAMYWYRQDPGQGLRLIYYSQIVNDFQKGDIAEGYSVSREKKESFPLTVTSAQKNPTAFYLCASSTLRDRGLERTEAFFGQGTRLTVV.

The chain employs TRBV19 and TRBJ2-1; maybe TRBD2 (6 bases). The CDR3 is 18 residues long. From germline, CDR1 is LNHDA and CDR2 SQIVND (reference sequence). The V gene lost 3 bases and the J gene lost 0 bases, with 18 bases spanning the gap. In nucleotides, the CDR3 is TGTGCCAGTAGTATTTTTGCGGGGCCGTCTAGCTCCTACAATGAGCAGTTCTTC. Translation gives CASSIFAGPSSSYNEQFF.

V is TRBV6-5 and J is TRBJ1-6; 9 bases match TRBD1. CDR1 is MNHEY and CDR2 is SVGAGI in the germline V gene. V shed 10 bases and J 8 bases; nucleotides not matched to a gene: 6. This CDR3 is 13 amino acids long. CDR3: CATDDRGDSPLHF. The CDR3 bases are TGTGCCACCGACGACAGGGGGGATTCACCCCTCCACTTT.

The rearrangement joins TRBV6-2 or TRBV6-3 to TRBJ2-4; TRBD1 might be the D (5 bases). CDR1 MNHEY and CDR2 SVGEGT come from the germline V gene. Trimming removed 2 bases at V and 1 base at J, with 24 bases between. CDR3 length: 20 amino acids. The CDR3 sequence: CASSYVAVQAIQSAKNIQYF. For the CDR3, the DNA is TGTGCCAGCAGTTACGTCGCAGTACAGGCAATCCAGTCGGCCAAAAACATTCAGTACTTC.

The chain links TRBV5-1 to TRBJ1-1; D may be TRBD1 (6 bases). V lost 4 bases and J lost 1, with 11 bases in between. This CDR3 spans 14 amino acids. Germline CDR1 reads SGHRS; CDR2 reads YFSETQ. CDR3 nucleotides: TGCGCCAGCAGCCCGTGGACAGCGAACACTGAAGCTTTCTTT. Its protein product is CASSPWTANTEAFF.

This clone was seen a few times. The J gene is TRBJ1-1, the V gene TRBV5-1, with a weak D call TRBD1 (5 bases). The CDR3 spans 15 residues. V was trimmed by 0 bases and J by 0 bases, leaving 9 bases between them. Germline loops: CDR1 SGHRS, CDR2 YFSETQ. The CDR3 coding sequence is TGCGCCAGCAGCTTGGCCGCAGGGTTGAACACTGAAGCTTTCTTT. Translation gives CASSLAAGLNTEAFF.

The chain uses TRBV3-1 (or the pseudogene TRBV3-2) and TRBJ2-7, with TRBD1 matching over 7 bases. The CDR3 sequence is 13 residues long. Per the germline V gene, CDR1 is LGHDT and CDR2 is YNNKEL (reference sequence). V shed 4 bases, J shed 4 bases, and the junction held 4 bases outside the gene matches. Here the CDR3 DNA reads TGTGCCAGCAGCCCGACAGGGCGATACGAGCAGTACTTC. Translation gives CASSPTGRYEQYF.

The chain has TRBV12-5 and TRBJ2-4; possibly TRBD2 for D (7 bases). The CDR3 has 13 amino acids. Trimming removed 1 base from V and 9 bases from J, with 10 bases in between. CDR1 and CDR2 (germline): LGHNT, FRNRAP. The CDR3 sequence: CASGLERGGIQYF. DNA for the CDR3: TGTGCTAGTGGTTTGGAAAGGGGGGGCATTCAGTACTTC.

This rearrangement joins TRBV5-5 to TRBJ1-6; D remains ambiguous. The V end was cut by 0 bases, the J end by 4 bases, with 5 bases between. This CDR3 is built from 14 residues. In germline, CDR1 is SGHKS, CDR2 YYEKEE (reference sequence). The CDR3 is CASSLALYNSPLHF. DNA of the CDR3: TGTGCCAGCAGCTTGGCTTTATATAATTCACCCCTCCACTTT.

The chain employs TRBV18 and TRBJ1-1; 11 bases map to TRBD1. The V gene end was trimmed by 5 bases and the J gene end by 4 bases; junction bases not matched to a gene: 6. Germline assignment: CDR1 KGHSH and CDR2 LQKENI. The CDR3 extends over 15 amino acids. CDR3: CASSLGTGGLTEAFF. CDR3 nucleotide sequence: TGTGCCAGCTCATTAGGGACAGGGGGTCTCACTGAAGCTTTCTTT.

The gene calls are TRBV5-1 and TRBJ1-2; TRBD1 matches 7 bases. This CDR3 spans 14 amino acids. V was clipped by 4 bases and J by 5 bases; unmatched bases: 8. Germline CDR1 SGHRS, CDR2 YFSETQ. The CDR3, as DNA: TGCGCCAGCAGCCCGGGGACAGAAACATATGGCTACACCTTC. This sequence encodes CASSPGTETYGYTF.

The chain is built from TRBV5-1 and TRBJ1-4, with 9 bases that match TRBD1. Germline V gene data show CDR1 as SGHRS and CDR2 as YFSETQ. The V segment lost 4 bases and the J segment 7 bases; nucleotides outside the gene matches: 8. CDR3 length equals 15 residues. The CDR3 region is CASSKPGQGFEKLFF. The CDR3 nucleotides are TGCGCCAGCAGCAAACCGGGACAGGGTTTTGAAAAACTGTTTTTT. The variable domain in full, completed from reference TRBV5-1 and TRBJ1-4, reads KAGVTQTPRYLIKTRGQQVTLSCSPISGHRSVSWYQQTPGQGLQFLFEYFSETQRNKGNFPGRFSGRQFSNSRSEMNVSTLELGDSALYLCASSKPGQGFEKLFFGSGTQLSVL.

This sequence joins TRBV14 and TRBJ1-2; possible D gene TRBD1, 5 bases. The CDR3 sequence is 15 residues long. V was trimmed by 0 bases and J by 8 bases, leaving 16 bases between them. Germline V gives CDR1 SGHDN, CDR2 FVKESK. In DNA form, the CDR3 reads TGTGCCAGCAGCCAAGACCCGGGAGGGGTTCGCGGCTACACCTTC. Translating gives CASSQDPGGVRGYTF.

This clone was recorded a few times. The chain combines TRBV7-3 with TRBJ2-3, with 7 bases lining up with TRBD1. After removal of 5 bases from V and 2 bases from J, the junction contained 4 bases not matched to a gene. Per the germline V gene, CDR1 is SGHTA and CDR2 is FQGTGA. This CDR3 has 14 residues. The CDR3 here is CASSADRITDTQYF. CDR3 DNA: TGTGCCAGCAGCGCGGACAGGATCACAGATACGCAGTATTTT.

The chain couples TRBV5-4 to TRBJ2-5, with 7 bases aligning to TRBD2. CDR3 length: 15 amino acids. Germline CDR1 is SGHNT and CDR2 is YYREEE (reference sequence). Germline trimming cut 0 bases from V and 1 base from J; bases unmatched to any gene: 3. CDR3 region: CASSLDLAVQETQYF. CDR3 nucleotides: TGTGCCAGCAGCTTGGATCTAGCGGTCCAAGAGACCCAGTACTTC.

The gene calls are TRBV4-2 and TRBJ2-6; 8 nucleotides line up with TRBD1. The V segment lost 4 bases and the J segment 4 bases; nucleotides outside the gene matches: 6. CDR3 length: 16 amino acids. Germline CDR1 and CDR2: LGHNA and YNFKEQ. CDR3 amino acids: CASSPNQGAGANVLTF. The CDR3 nucleotides are TGTGCCAGCAGCCCCAATCAGGGGGCCGGGGCCAACGTCCTGACTTTC.

The chain carries TRBV4-3 and TRBJ2-7; D remains unclear. Trimming cost V 0 bases and J 1 base, with 10 bases left between them. The CDR3 sequence is 15 residues long. Germline CDR1 and CDR2: LGHNA and YSLEER. The CDR3 DNA is TGCGCCAGCAGCCAAGATCTGGGCCAGTCCTACGAGCAGTACTTC. Its translation: CASSQDLGQSYEQYF.